This T cell receptor (beta chain) originates from a study of prognosis after radiotherapy for stage I lung cancer. There are many counts of this clonotype. The CDR3 sequence is 15 residues long. Germline loops: CDR1 SGHTA, CDR2 FQGNSA. V dropped 6 bases and J dropped 11; count of bases not matched to a gene: 16. Amplification of the TCR beta CDR3 (from genomic DNA) was done by two-round multiplex PCR. Primers (each specific to one TRBV or TRBJ gene) were used in first-round PCR. TCRdb independently ran MiXCR on the multiplex PCR reads; one entry per CDR3 protein. The data hold more than 10,000 distinct CDR3 sequences, with under 45% observed a single time.

This TCR was sampled from a donor aged 50 or older with non-small cell lung cancer. The sample here was PBMCs, taken before or after stereotactic body radiation therapy (not recorded which). The chain links TRBV7-2 to TRBJ1-1; 9 bases are a match to TRBD1. The CDR3 nucleotides are TGTGCCAGCAGGCCAAAGGGAGGACAGGGGTTTTTGGCTTTCTTT. This gives the protein CASRPKGGQGFLAFF.